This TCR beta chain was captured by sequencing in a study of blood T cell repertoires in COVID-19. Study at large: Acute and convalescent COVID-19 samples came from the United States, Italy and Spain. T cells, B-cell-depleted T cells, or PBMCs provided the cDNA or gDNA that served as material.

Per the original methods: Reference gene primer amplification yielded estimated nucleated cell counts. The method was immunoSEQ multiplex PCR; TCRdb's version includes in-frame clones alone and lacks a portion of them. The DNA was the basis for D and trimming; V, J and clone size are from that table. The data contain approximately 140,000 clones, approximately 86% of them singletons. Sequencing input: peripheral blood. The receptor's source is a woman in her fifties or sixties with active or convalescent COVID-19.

The CDR3 sequence: CASSKVNRAYEQYF. The CDR3 DNA reads as TGTGCCAGCAGCAAAGTAAACAGGGCCTACGAGCAGTACTTC. V and J are TRBV21-1 and TRBJ2-7; the D segment call TRBD1 is taken from the table without a DNA check. TRBV21-1 is recorded as a pseudogene. The CDR3 length is 14 residues.